Shown below are 18 T cell receptor beta chains from a single sample sequenced in a study of immune evolution from preneoplasia to lung adenocarcinoma. Profiling relied on immunoSEQ multiplex PCR, and the TCRdb table lists in-frame clones only, not all of them. The sample yields fewer than 5,500 clones, 80% to 90% seen once. Material for sequencing was FFPE atypical adenomatous hyperplasia tissue from the lung. Subset described: atypical adenomatous hyperplasia (AAH), lung preneoplasia. These receptors originate from a person aged 70 to 85 with lung adenocarcinoma.

This chain links TRBV2 with TRBJ2-5; D tentatively fits TRBD1 or TRBD2 (5 bases each). The germline CDR1 and CDR2 sequences are SNHLY and FYNNEI. This CDR3 is built from 14 residues. The ends were cut back, 8 bases at V and 0 bases at J, with 13 bases in the middle. The CDR3 spells CASGTETYQETQYF. The CDR3 DNA follows: TGTGCCAGCGGGACGGAGACGTACCAAGAGACCCAGTACTTC.

The V and J genes are TRBV14 and TRBJ1-2; tentatively, D is TRBD1 (5 bases). Germline V gene lookup returns CDR1 SGHDN and CDR2 FVKESK. This CDR3 is built from 16 residues. V was clipped by 1 base and J by 4 bases, with 16 bases between them. CDR3 DNA: TGTGCCAGCAGCCAAGGGCAACCCAGGGCCGGCTATGGCTACACCTTC. Protein product: CASSQGQPRAGYGYTF.

The genes are TRBV6-5 and TRBJ2-3; TRBD1 is a possible D gene (6 bases). Germline CDR1 is MNHEY and CDR2 is SVGAGI. The CDR3 extends over 13 amino acids. V lost 7 bases, J lost 0 bases, and 8 bases lay in between. As DNA, the CDR3 is TGTGCCAGCAAAACAGGGAGCACAGATACGCAGTATTTT. It translates to CASKTGSTDTQYF.

The CDR3 here is CASSREYRAATEAFF. The CDR3 DNA sequence: TGTGCCAGCAGTCGGGAGTACAGGGCGGCCACTGAAGCTTTCTTT. V gene TRBV6-5 combines with J gene TRBJ1-1, with D maybe TRBD1 (6 bases). Trimming removed 5 bases from V and 4 bases from J, with 17 bases in between. Germline values: CDR1 MNHEY, CDR2 SVGAGI. The CDR3 length is 15 residues.

The CDR3 sequence: CASSETGLGYEQYF. The CDR3 DNA follows: TGTGCCAGCAGTGAGACAGGGTTGGGCTACGAGCAGTACTTC. The V and J genes are TRBV6-6 and TRBJ2-7; 7 positions match TRBD1. The length of the CDR3 is 14 residues. Germline values: CDR1 MNHNY, CDR2 SVGAGI (reference sequence). V was pared by 5 bases and J by 3 bases, with 7 bases of the junction left unmatched.

The J gene is TRBJ1-1, the V gene TRBV29-1; D is unresolved. Germline loops: CDR1 SQVTM, CDR2 ANQGSEA. V lost 4 bases, J lost 1 base, and 4 bases lay in between. The CDR3 consists of 11 residues. The CDR3 coding sequence is TGCAGCGTTGTGAGGAACACTGAAGCTTTCTTT. Residues: CSVVRNTEAFF.

The V and J genes are TRBV28 and TRBJ2-5; TRBD2 matches 8 bases. Germline V lookup: CDR1 MDHEN, CDR2 SYDVKM. Losses at the gene ends were 5 bases for V and 0 bases for J; bases not matched to a gene: 8. The CDR3 spans 16 residues. The CDR3 DNA is TGTGCCAGCAGTCCGCGGACTAGCCCGGACCAAGAGACCCAGTACTTC. Translation: CASSPRTSPDQETQYF. Complete variable domain (other parts from reference TRBV28 and TRBJ2-5): DVKVTQSSRYLVKRTGEKVFLECVQDMDHENMFWYRQDPGLGLRLIYFSYDVKMKEKGDIPEGYSVSREKKERFSLILESASTNQTSMYLCASSPRTSPDQETQYFGPGTRLLVL.

This CDR3 reads CATGWTAYQPQHF. The CDR3, as DNA: TGTGCCACCGGATGGACAGCTTATCAGCCCCAGCATTTT. The V call is TRBV27, the J call TRBJ1-5, with a weak D call TRBD1 (6 bases). CDR3 length equals 13 residues. The germline gives CDR1 MNHEY, CDR2 SMNVEV (reference sequence). Trimming took 10 bases from V and 5 from J, leaving 15 bases between them.

This clone was seen once. The rearrangement links TRBV2 to TRBJ2-7; 8 nucleotides match TRBD1. The CDR3 spans 14 residues. Germline values: CDR1 SNHLY, CDR2 FYNNEI. With 7 bases clipped from V and 5 bases from J, the junction kept 10 bases outside the gene matches. CDR3 region: CASIRRQGSDEQYF. The CDR3 nucleotides read TGTGCCAGCATTAGGAGACAGGGGAGCGACGAGCAGTACTTC.

This chain joins TRBV2 and TRBJ2-7; TRBD1 might be the D (5 bases). The V gene's germline CDR1 is SNHLY and CDR2 FYNNEI. CDR3 length: 12 amino acids. Trimming removed 4 bases from V and 5 bases from J, with 9 bases in between. The CDR3 region has the DNA TGTGCCAGCAGTGGACCAGGGCACGAGCAGTACTTC. Amino acid sequence: CASSGPGHEQYF.

This chain links TRBV5-1 with TRBJ1-1; D is unclear. CDR1 and CDR2 from the germline V gene are SGHRS and YFSETQ. There are 13 residues in the CDR3. V was pared by 4 bases and J by 4 bases, with 11 bases between. CDR3 bases: TGCGCCAGCAGCGGACTCAGTGCCACTGAAGCTTTCTTT. Amino acids: CASSGLSATEAFF.

The chain uses TRBV14 and TRBJ2-2; D is unresolved. V dropped 6 bases and J dropped 6 bases, with 11 bases sitting between them. This CDR3 comprises 13 residues. Germline CDR1 reads SGHDN; CDR2 reads FVKESK. CDR3 sequence: CASRAPASGELFF. The DNA for the CDR3 is TGTGCCAGCAGAGCCCCAGCCTCCGGGGAGCTGTTTTTT.

This chain connects TRBV21-1 to TRBJ2-7; the table assigns TRBD2, which was not confirmed against the DNA. TRBV21-1 is annotated as a pseudogene. The CDR3 sequence is 17 residues long. The CDR3 protein is CASSKIAPLPAGYEQYF. The CDR3 nucleotides are TGTGCCAGCAGCAAAATTGCGCCGCTCCCCGCGGGATACGAGCAGTACTTC.

The chain carries TRBV5-6 and TRBJ2-7; possible D gene TRBD2, 6 bases. Germline assignment: CDR1 SGHDT and CDR2 YYEEEE. V lost 4 bases, J lost 0 bases, and 8 bases lay in between. This CDR3 region has 13 residues. The DNA of the CDR3 is TGTGCCAGCAGCCGGGGGATCTCCTACGAGCAGTACTTC. It translates to CASSRGISYEQYF.

The chain couples TRBV18 to TRBJ2-1, with a possible D match to TRBD1 (6 bases). V was cut by 2 bases and J by 6 bases, with 26 bases left in between. The germline gives CDR1 KGHSH, CDR2 LQKENI. The CDR3 runs 19 residues. The CDR3 region is CASSPRSWWGHRLTNEQFF. In nucleotides, the CDR3 is TGTGCCAGCTCACCAAGGAGCTGGTGGGGACACCGACTAACCAATGAGCAGTTCTTC. Combining the CDR3 with reference TRBV18 and TRBJ2-1 gives the whole variable domain NAGVMQNPRHLVRRRGQEARLRCSPMKGHSHVYWYRQLPEEGLKFMVYLQKENIIDESGMPKERFSAEFPKEGPSILRIQQVVRGDSAAYFCASSPRSWWGHRLTNEQFFGPGTRLTVL.

The rearrangement joins TRBV5-1 to TRBJ2-7, with 8 positions matching TRBD1. CDR1 is SGHRS, CDR2 YFSETQ, per germline. V was pared by 7 bases and J by 2 bases, with 11 bases of the junction left unmatched. This CDR3 comprises 15 residues. For the CDR3, the DNA is TGCGCCAGCGCCCTGAACATGGACAGGGCCTACGAGCAGTACTTC. It encodes CASALNMDRAYEQYF.

The rearrangement links TRBV29-1 to TRBJ1-1; D is unresolved. The ends were cut back, 2 bases at V and 3 bases at J, with 13 bases in the middle. Germline CDR1 and CDR2: SQVTM and ANQGSEA. The CDR3 extends over 14 amino acids. CDR3 residues: CSVETIGSHTEAFF. DNA for the CDR3: TGCAGCGTTGAAACGATTGGGTCCCACACTGAAGCTTTCTTT.

V and J are TRBV7-2 and TRBJ2-1; TRBD2 agrees at 8 bases. Looked up from germline, CDR1 is SGHTA and CDR2 is FQGNSA. Losses at the gene ends were 3 bases for V and 8 bases for J; bases not matched to a gene: 9. The CDR3 spans 15 residues. CDR3 protein: CASSFSSGSVHEQFF. The CDR3 DNA follows: TGTGCCAGCAGCTTTTCCAGCGGGAGTGTACATGAGCAGTTCTTC. Complete variable domain (other parts from reference TRBV7-2 and TRBJ2-1): GAGVSQSPSNKVTEKGKDVELRCDPISGHTALYWYRQSLGQGLEFLIYFQGNSAPDKSGLPSDRFSAERTGGSVSTLTIQRTQQEDSAVYLCASSFSSGSVHEQFFGPGTRLTVL.